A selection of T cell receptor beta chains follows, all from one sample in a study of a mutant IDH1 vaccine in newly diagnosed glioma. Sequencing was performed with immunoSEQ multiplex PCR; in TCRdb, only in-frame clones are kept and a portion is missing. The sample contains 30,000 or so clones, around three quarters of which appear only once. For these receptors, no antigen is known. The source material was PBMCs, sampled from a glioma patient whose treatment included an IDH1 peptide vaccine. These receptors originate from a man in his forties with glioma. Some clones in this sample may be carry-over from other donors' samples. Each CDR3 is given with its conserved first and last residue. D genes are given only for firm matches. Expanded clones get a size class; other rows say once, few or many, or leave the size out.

CDR3nt: TGTGCCAGCACCAGGACAGGGGGCCACACTGAAGCTTTCTTT
CDR3aa: CASTRTGGHTEAFF
v_gene: TRBV2
abundance: NA
d_gene: TRBD1
j_gene: TRBJ1-1

CDR3nt: TGCGCCAGCAGCACTAGACAGGGGCCCAATCAGCCCCAGCATTTT
CDR3aa: CASSTRQGPNQPQHF
v_gene: TRBV4-1
abundance: few
d_gene: TRBD1
j_gene: TRBJ1-5

CDR3nt: TGTGCCAGCAGCCCACAGAAGAACACTGAAGCTTTCTTT
CDR3aa: CASSPQKNTEAFF
v_gene: TRBV11-3
abundance: NA
d_gene: NA
j_gene: TRBJ1-1

CDR3nt: TGCAGCGTTGAAGATGAGGGGTTTACGAACACTGAAGCTTTCTTT
CDR3aa: CSVEDEGFTNTEAFF
v_gene: TRBV29-1
abundance: NA
d_gene: NA
j_gene: TRBJ1-1

CDR3nt: TGTGCCAGCAGTTTTCGGGACAGGCTAATCTATGGCTACACCTTC
CDR3aa: CASSFRDRLIYGYTF
v_gene: TRBV28
abundance: NA
d_gene: TRBD1
j_gene: TRBJ1-2

CDR3nt: TGTGCCAGCAGTGAAGCGTTACCTGGGGGGACATGGAATTCACCCCTCCACTTT
CDR3aa: CASSEALPGGTWNSPLHF
v_gene: TRBV6-1
abundance: NA
d_gene: NA
j_gene: TRBJ1-6

CDR3nt: TGCGCCAGCAGCCAGGGTTATGGACAGGGTGATCAGCCCCAGCATTTT
CDR3aa: CASSQGYGQGDQPQHF
v_gene: TRBV4-1
abundance: NA
d_gene: TRBD1
j_gene: TRBJ1-5

CDR3nt: TGTGCCAGTAGGGAACAGGGGGGCACCGGGGAGCTGTTTTTT
CDR3aa: CASREQGGTGELFF
v_gene: TRBV19
abundance: NA
d_gene: TRBD1
j_gene: TRBJ2-2

CDR3nt: TGCGCCAGCAGCCAGGGACTTCGCCCCTCCGAGCAGTACTTC
CDR3aa: CASSQGLRPSEQYF
v_gene: TRBV4-1
abundance: NA
d_gene: NA
j_gene: TRBJ2-7

CDR3nt: TGCAGCGTGGAATGGGACAGGGGCTACTATGGCTACACCTTC
CDR3aa: CSVEWDRGYYGYTF
v_gene: TRBV29-1
abundance: NA
d_gene: TRBD1
j_gene: TRBJ1-2

CDR3nt: TGTGCCAGCAGCTTATCCTGGCCTGGAAACACCATATATTTT
CDR3aa: CASSLSWPGNTIYF
v_gene: TRBV7-2
abundance: NA
d_gene: NA
j_gene: TRBJ1-3

CDR3nt: TGCGCCAGCAGCCCTCCCGGGACAGGGACGAACACCGGGGAGCTGTTTTTT
CDR3aa: CASSPPGTGTNTGELFF
v_gene: TRBV4-1
abundance: NA
d_gene: TRBD1
j_gene: TRBJ2-2

CDR3nt: TGCAGCATCATAGGATTGGGAAACACTGAAGCTTTCTTT
CDR3aa: CSIIGLGNTEAFF
v_gene: TRBV29-1
abundance: NA
d_gene: NA
j_gene: TRBJ1-1

CDR3nt: TGCGCCAGCAGCCCGGGGACAGGCAATCAGCCCCAGCATTTT
CDR3aa: CASSPGTGNQPQHF
v_gene: TRBV5-1
abundance: NA
d_gene: TRBD1
j_gene: TRBJ1-5

CDR3nt: TGTGCCAGCAGGCTTGGGTTTGGTGGAAACACCATATATTTT
CDR3aa: CASRLGFGGNTIYF
v_gene: TRBV7-8
abundance: NA
d_gene: NA
j_gene: TRBJ1-3

CDR3nt: TGCGCCAGCAGCACCACAGATACGCAGTATTTT
CDR3aa: CASSTTDTQYF
v_gene: TRBV5-1
abundance: NA
d_gene: NA
j_gene: TRBJ2-3

CDR3nt: TGTGCCAGCAGTGAATCCGGACGCAGGGCTGGAAACACCATATATTTT
CDR3aa: CASSESGRRAGNTIYF
v_gene: TRBV6-1
abundance: NA
d_gene: NA
j_gene: TRBJ1-3

CDR3nt: TGTGCCAGCTCACCACCAATGACTGGCTACACCTTC
CDR3aa: CASSPPMTGYTF
v_gene: TRBV18
abundance: NA
d_gene: NA
j_gene: TRBJ1-2

CDR3nt: TGTGCCACCGCAAGGGAGGGGGCAATGGAAGCTTTCTTT
CDR3aa: CATAREGAMEAFF
v_gene: TRBV6-5
abundance: once
d_gene: TRBD1
j_gene: TRBJ1-1

CDR3nt: TGTGCCAGCAGCTTATTAGGGGGAACGGGGATCAGGGCTTTCTTT
CDR3aa: CASSLLGGTGIRAFF
v_gene: TRBV7-9
abundance: NA
d_gene: NA
j_gene: TRBJ1-1

CDR3nt: TGTGCCTGGGACAGGAATAAAGATACGCAGTATTTT
CDR3aa: CAWDRNKDTQYF
v_gene: TRBV30
abundance: NA
d_gene: NA
j_gene: TRBJ2-3

CDR3nt: TGTGCCAGCAGCTCAGTAGGAAGGTCCGGTGAGCAGTTCTTC
CDR3aa: CASSSVGRSGEQFF
v_gene: TRBV9
abundance: NA
d_gene: NA
j_gene: TRBJ2-1

CDR3nt: TGTGCCAGCAGCCCTACCCCGGACAGCTTCGAGCAGTACTTC
CDR3aa: CASSPTPDSFEQYF
v_gene: TRBV7-6
abundance: NA
d_gene: NA
j_gene: TRBJ2-7

CDR3nt: TGTGCCACCAGCAGTGCAGGGCTTGGCCATCAGCCCCAGCATTTT
CDR3aa: CATSSAGLGHQPQHF
v_gene: TRBV15
abundance: NA
d_gene: NA
j_gene: TRBJ1-5

CDR3nt: TGTGCCAGCAGTGACCAGGGTTTTAATGAAAAACTGTTTTTT
CDR3aa: CASSDQGFNEKLFF
v_gene: TRBV25-1
abundance: NA
d_gene: NA
j_gene: TRBJ1-4

CDR3nt: TGTGCCAGCAGTGAAAGGATGGGGCGGGAAGCTTTCTTT
CDR3aa: CASSERMGREAFF
v_gene: TRBV25-1
abundance: once
d_gene: NA
j_gene: TRBJ1-1

CDR3nt: TGTGCCAGCAATACCGCCGAGAACCCGGGGGAGACCCAGTACTTC
CDR3aa: CASNTAENPGETQYF
v_gene: TRBV2
abundance: NA
d_gene: NA
j_gene: TRBJ2-5

CDR3nt: TGTGCCAGTACGCCAGGGACATCCTCCTACGAGCAGTACTTC
CDR3aa: CASTPGTSSYEQYF
v_gene: TRBV19
abundance: NA
d_gene: NA
j_gene: TRBJ2-7

CDR3nt: TGTGCCAGTAGTAACCAGTTGAACACTGAAGCTTTCTTT
CDR3aa: CASSNQLNTEAFF
v_gene: TRBV19
abundance: NA
d_gene: NA
j_gene: TRBJ1-1

CDR3nt: TGTGCCAGTAGTATAGAAGGGCCAGTCACAGATACGCAGTATTTT
CDR3aa: CASSIEGPVTDTQYF
v_gene: TRBV19
abundance: NA
d_gene: NA
j_gene: TRBJ2-3

CDR3nt: TGTGCCAGCAGCACCAGGACAGTCATGAACACTGAAGCTTTCTTT
CDR3aa: CASSTRTVMNTEAFF
v_gene: TRBV21-1
abundance: NA
d_gene: NA
j_gene: TRBJ1-1

CDR3nt: TGTGCCAGCAGCGAGAGAACAGGGGGCGGAAACATTCAGTACTTC
CDR3aa: CASSERTGGGNIQYF
v_gene: TRBV7-2
abundance: NA
d_gene: TRBD1
j_gene: TRBJ2-4

CDR3nt: TGTGCCAGCAGCTTTCGGGGGGAATATAGGGGAAACCTCCCCTACGAGCAGTACTTC
CDR3aa: CASSFRGEYRGNLPYEQYF
v_gene: TRBV5-5
abundance: few
d_gene: TRBD2
j_gene: TRBJ2-7

CDR3nt: TGCGCCAGCAGTGAGTCAGACACCGGGACAGGCTCCTACGAGCAGTACTTC
CDR3aa: CASSESDTGTGSYEQYF
v_gene: TRBV10-2
abundance: NA
d_gene: TRBD1
j_gene: TRBJ2-7

CDR3nt: TGTGCCAGCTCACCAGACAGGGAAGTCTACGAGCAGTACTTC
CDR3aa: CASSPDREVYEQYF
v_gene: TRBV18
abundance: NA
d_gene: TRBD1
j_gene: TRBJ2-7

CDR3nt: TGTGCCAGCTCCCCCGGGGAAGGGCGCGGGGCCAACGTCCTGACTTTC
CDR3aa: CASSPGEGRGANVLTF
v_gene: TRBV18
abundance: NA
d_gene: NA
j_gene: TRBJ2-6

CDR3nt: TGCGCCAGCGGACAGGGTTTCCACGAGCAGTACTTC
CDR3aa: CASGQGFHEQYF
v_gene: TRBV5-1
abundance: NA
d_gene: TRBD1
j_gene: TRBJ2-7

CDR3nt: TGTGCCAGCAGCTTAGGTGACGTACTCACAGATACGCAGTATTTT
CDR3aa: CASSLGDVLTDTQYF
v_gene: TRBV7-9
abundance: NA
d_gene: NA
j_gene: TRBJ2-3